This is a list of T cell receptor beta chains from one sample in a study of blood T cell repertoires in COVID-19. TCRdb keeps only in-frame clones here, not all; method: immunoSEQ multiplex PCR. The sample has 69,000 or so clones, about four fifths seen once; the top ten hold about 14%. The sample taken for sequencing was peripheral blood. Receptors originate from a man aged 50 to 60 with COVID-19, enrolled during active disease. Each CDR3 is given with its conserved first and last residue. D genes are given only for firm matches. Some rows have no size entry. The others give once, few or many, or a class for an expanded clone.

J gene,CDR3 length,clone size,V gene,D gene,CDR3 DNA,CDR3 protein
TRBJ2-7,12,NA,TRBV4-3,NA,TGCGCCAGCAGCCAAGAAAGGGGCGAGCAGTACTTC,CASSQERGEQYF
TRBJ2-4,12,NA,TRBV12-3/TRBV12-4,NA,TGTGCCACCCGGGACTCAAAAAACATTCAGTACTTC,CATRDSKNIQYF
TRBJ2-1,15,few,TRBV9,TRBD2,TGTGCCAGCAGCGACGGGGGGGCCCACTACAATGAGCAGTTCTTC,CASSDGGAHYNEQFF
TRBJ2-6,16,NA,TRBV5-4,NA,TGTGCCAGCAGCCCCGAACAGCCCTCTGGGGCCAACGTCCTGACTTTC,CASSPEQPSGANVLTF
TRBJ2-2,16,NA,TRBV3-1/TRBV3-2,NA,TGTGCCAGCAGCCACCCCTTGCTAGCTGGGGTCGGGGAGCTGTTTTTT,CASSHPLLAGVGELFF
TRBJ1-6,14,NA,TRBV11-2,TRBD1,TGTGCCAGCAGCTTAAGCAGGGGGGATTCACCCCTCCACTTT,CASSLSRGDSPLHF
TRBJ1-1,15,NA,TRBV6-5,TRBD1,TGTGCCAGCAGATCCTCGACAGGGGGGAACCCTGAAGCTTTCTTT,CASRSSTGGNPEAFF
TRBJ1-2,15,NA,TRBV9,NA,TGTGCCAGCAGCGCCAGACCGACAGAGAACTATGGCTACACCTTC,CASSARPTENYGYTF
TRBJ2-7,14,NA,TRBV5-6,TRBD1,TGTGCCAGCAGCGGGGGACAGACCATCTACGAGCAGTACTTC,CASSGGQTIYEQYF
TRBJ2-5,13,NA,TRBV29-1,NA,TGCAGCGTCTCTTCTACCGCCCAAGAGACCCAGTACTTC,CSVSSTAQETQYF
TRBJ2-3,15,NA,TRBV6-2/TRBV6-3,TRBD1,TGTGCCAGCAGTGGGGACAGGGGGCTTCCAGATACGCAGTATTTT,CASSGDRGLPDTQYF
TRBJ2-1,15,NA,TRBV5-1,TRBD2,TGCGCCAGCAGCCCCAGACTAGCGGGGGGGCACAGGCAGTTCTTC,CASSPRLAGGHRQFF
TRBJ1-6,15,once,TRBV6-5,TRBD1,TGTGCCAGCGGAGACAGGGGGCCCTATAATTCACCCCTCCACTTT,CASGDRGPYNSPLHF
TRBJ2-1,19,NA,TRBV27,TRBD2,TGTGCCAGCAGTTTAGACAGCGGGGGGGCTTTATCCTCCTACAATGAGCAGTTCTTC,CASSLDSGGALSSYNEQFF
TRBJ2-3,16,few,TRBV6-1,TRBD2,TGTGCCAGCAGTGAAACTAGCGGGGGTAGCACAGATACGCAGTATTTT,CASSETSGGSTDTQYF
TRBJ2-7,14,medium-sized,TRBV11-2,NA,TGTGCCAGCAGCCCGCGGACAGCTTATTACGAGCAGTACTTC,CASSPRTAYYEQYF
TRBJ2-3,16,once,TRBV5-6,TRBD2,TGTGCCAGCAGCTTGTTAGCGGGGGAAAGCACAGATACGCAGTATTTT,CASSLLAGESTDTQYF
TRBJ1-3,16,NA,TRBV18,NA,TGTGCCAGCTCACCCGGACTACTCGACTCTGGAAACACCATATATTTT,CASSPGLLDSGNTIYF
TRBJ1-1,17,NA,TRBV4-1,TRBD1,TGCGCCAGCAGCGACATGACGCGAAAGGGGGCCGGCGCTGAAGCTTTCTTT,CASSDMTRKGAGAEAFF
TRBJ1-1,14,NA,TRBV6-5,TRBD1,TGTGCCAGCAGGGACAGGGCCGAAAGTTCCGAAGCTTTCTTT,CASRDRAESSEAFF
TRBJ1-1,16,NA,TRBV19,TRBD1,TGTGCCAGTAGTCCCGGGACAGGGGGAAGAAAAACTGAAGCTTTCTTT,CASSPGTGGRKTEAFF
TRBJ1-1,14,few,TRBV5-4,TRBD1,TGTGCCAGCAGCTTGTCGGCAGGGGGCACTGAAGCTTTCTTT,CASSLSAGGTEAFF
TRBJ2-6,18,NA,TRBV3-1/TRBV3-2,TRBD1,TGTGCCAGCAGCCCCCTCCGGACAGGGGGCTCTGGGGCCAACGTCCTGACTTTC,CASSPLRTGGSGANVLTF
TRBJ2-2,14,NA,TRBV18,NA,TGTGCCAGCTCGAAGACGGGAAACACCGGGGAGCTGTTTTTT,CASSKTGNTGELFF
TRBJ1-5,14,NA,TRBV6-4,NA,TGTGCCAGCAGTGCCAGGGATAGCAATCAGCCCCAGCATTTT,CASSARDSNQPQHF
TRBJ2-3,13,NA,TRBV5-1,NA,TGCGCCAGCAGCTTGGAACAGCTGACCCCCCCGTATTTT,CASSLEQLTPPYF
TRBJ2-3,15,NA,TRBV6-2/TRBV6-3,NA,TGTGCCAGCAGTTACCGGAAGACTAGCACAGATACGCAGTATTTT,CASSYRKTSTDTQYF
TRBJ2-7,16,NA,TRBV4-2,TRBD2,TGTGCCAGCAGCCAAGGGCGGGGGATCACTACCTACGAGCAGTACTTC,CASSQGRGITTYEQYF
TRBJ1-3,14,once,TRBV11-2,NA,TGTGCCAGCATCTCACAGGGTATAGGAAACACCATATATTTT,CASISQGIGNTIYF
TRBJ2-7,14,few,TRBV5-6,NA,TGTGCCAGCAGCCCTCTACAGGGACCCTACGAGCAGTACTTC,CASSPLQGPYEQYF
TRBJ1-1,14,NA,TRBV29-1,TRBD1,TGCAGCGGGGTTTTGGGACAGGGGAACACTGAAGCTTTCTTT,CSGVLGQGNTEAFF
TRBJ2-3,15,NA,TRBV6-6,NA,TGTGCCAGCAGTTCTAGACAGACTTACACAGATACGCAGTATTTT,CASSSRQTYTDTQYF
TRBJ1-5,16,NA,TRBV3-1/TRBV3-2,NA,TGTGCCAGCAGCCAAGGACAGGTTAGAGGCAATCAGCCCCAGCATTTT,CASSQGQVRGNQPQHF
TRBJ2-3,18,NA,TRBV7-9,TRBD2,TGTGCCAGCAGCTTCTTCCGGACTAGCGGCGGGGACACAGATACGCAGTATTTT,CASSFFRTSGGDTDTQYF
TRBJ1-1,11,NA,TRBV12-3/TRBV12-4,NA,TGTGCCAGCAGTATTGAGTTTGAAGCTTTCTTT,CASSIEFEAFF
TRBJ2-3,15,NA,TRBV29-1,NA,TGCAGCGTTGATTCGCGGGGTACTCATGGTGATACGCAGTATTTT,CSVDSRGTHGDTQYF
TRBJ2-5,14,NA,TRBV9,TRBD2,TGTGCCAGCAGCGTAGAGGGAGGGCTGGAGACCCAGTACTTC,CASSVEGGLETQYF
TRBJ2-3,13,NA,TRBV18,NA,TGTGCCAGCTCACCTTTAGCCCGTGATACGCAGTATTTT,CASSPLARDTQYF
TRBJ1-2,15,NA,TRBV5-4,NA,TGTGCCAGCAGCTTGGATACAGCTTCTACTTATGGCTACACCTTC,CASSLDTASTYGYTF
TRBJ2-2,13,NA,TRBV3-1/TRBV3-2,NA,TGTGCCAGCAGCCAAGATGGCGGCCGGGAGCTGTTTTTT,CASSQDGGRELFF
TRBJ1-1,15,NA,TRBV4-1,TRBD1,TGCGCCAGCAGCCAAGTTTGGACAGGGTACACTGAAGCTTTCTTT,CASSQVWTGYTEAFF
TRBJ2-3,13,NA,TRBV19,NA,TGTGCCAGTAGGCCAACAGGGTCAGATACGCAGTATTTT,CASRPTGSDTQYF
TRBJ2-3,15,NA,TRBV5-5,NA,TGTGCCAGCAGCTTGTATAATAGCCCGTACGATACGCAGTATTTT,CASSLYNSPYDTQYF
TRBJ1-1,15,once,TRBV6-5,NA,TGTGTTGCTGGGTCTGCGGGGGGCGACGGCACTGAAGCTTTCTTT,CVAGSAGGDGTEAFF
TRBJ1-6,13,NA,TRBV19,NA,TGTGCCACTACCGCGACAGTTAGTTCACCCCTCCACTTT,CATTATVSSPLHF
TRBJ2-5,16,NA,TRBV5-1,TRBD2,TGCGCCAGCAGCTTGGGACTAGCGGGGGGGGAAGAGACCCAGTACTTC,CASSLGLAGGEETQYF
TRBJ2-5,17,once,TRBV4-1,TRBD2,TGCGCCAGCAGCCAAGGACTAGCGGGGGGTTGGGGAGAGACCCAGTACTTC,CASSQGLAGGWGETQYF
TRBJ2-5,15,few,TRBV19,NA,TGTGCCAGTAGTCCCTCGACAGTTAACCAAGAGACCCAGTACTTC,CASSPSTVNQETQYF
TRBJ1-2,14,NA,TRBV7-9,NA,TGTGCCAGCAGCTTAGCAATGGGCCGGGGTGGCTACACCTTC,CASSLAMGRGGYTF
TRBJ2-2,18,NA,TRBV18,NA,TGTGCCAGCTCCCACCGACAGGCCCTTGGGGCGAACACCGGGGAGCTGTTTTTT,CASSHRQALGANTGELFF